This T cell receptor (beta chain) is from a study of cytomegalovirus exposure and HLA in healthy donors. Trimming removed 1 base from V and 2 bases from J; junction bases left unmatched: 3. The germline V gene has CDR1 SGHVS and CDR2 FNYEAQ. This CDR3 has 15 amino acids. It was with 60 Vbeta and 13 Jbeta primers that the PCR ran. The method was immunoSEQ multiplex PCR; TCRdb's version includes in-frame clones alone and lacks a portion of them. Its clone listing holds about 77,000 clones. The genes are TRBV7-6 and TRBJ2-7, with TRBD1 matching over 9 bases. The sequenced material came from PBMCs. This clonotype originated in a man in his fifties or sixties in good health and CMV-seropositive. Here the CDR3 DNA reads TGTGCCAGCAGCTTAGGACAGGGGGGTACCTACGAGCAGTACTTC. It translates to CASSLGQGGTYEQYF.